The next 17 T cell receptor beta chains were all read from a single sample in a study of T cell changes during pregnancy in multiple sclerosis. TCRdb's copy holds only in-frame clones and misses some; the assay was immunoSEQ multiplex PCR. The repertoire holds around 80,000 clones, over 85% seen once, with approximately 0.92% in the top ten. The sample was peripheral blood, taken in the second trimester of pregnancy. The source is a female donor in good health, enrolled as a control in a pregnancy study.

This chain links TRBV5-1 with TRBJ1-1; 9 bases agree with TRBD1. Trimming at V came to 3 bases and at J to 0 bases, leaving 6 bases not matched to a gene. CDR3 size: 16 residues. Germline V gives CDR1 SGHRS, CDR2 YFSETQ. CDR3 sequence reads: CASSYLGQGLNTEAFF. CDR3 coding DNA: TGCGCCAGCAGCTACCTGGGACAGGGATTGAACACTGAAGCTTTCTTT. Combining the CDR3 with reference TRBV5-1 and TRBJ1-1 gives the whole variable domain KAGVTQTPRYLIKTRGQQVTLSCSPISGHRSVSWYQQTPGQGLQFLFEYFSETQRNKGNFPGRFSGRQFSNSRSEMNVSTLELGDSALYLCASSYLGQGLNTEAFFGQGTRLTVV.

This chain links TRBV2 with TRBJ2-7; 10 bases map to TRBD1. Germline V CDR1 and CDR2: SNHLY, FYNNEI. The CDR3 totals 14 residues. V lost 4 bases, J lost 5 bases, and 5 bases stayed unmatched. CDR3: CASSGDRGGDEQYF. The CDR3 bases are TGTGCCAGCAGTGGGGACAGGGGCGGGGACGAGCAGTACTTC.

A single count supports this clone. The chain couples TRBV27 to TRBJ2-4; D is perhaps TRBD1 (5 bases). Trimming pared 5 bases from V and 1 base from J, leaving 30 bases between. Germline loops: CDR1 MNHEY, CDR2 SMNVEV (reference sequence). The CDR3 has 21 amino acids. The CDR3 sequence is CASSLTPSQGNSSGAKNIQYF. In DNA, the CDR3 is TGTGCCAGCAGTCTCACACCGAGCCAGGGTAACTCTTCTGGGGCCAAAAACATTCAGTACTTC.

The rearrangement links TRBV5-3 to TRBJ2-7; perhaps TRBD1 as D (6 bases). TRBV5-3 is an open reading frame, and its role is uncertain. V was trimmed by 4 bases and J by 3 bases, leaving 20 bases between them. The CDR3 contains 16 residues. The CDR3 loop reads CARSPRPCGGHYEQYF. The CDR3 DNA reads TGTGCCAGAAGCCCTCGCCCTTGTGGGGGACACTACGAGCAGTACTTC.

This chain joins TRBV28 and TRBJ2-2; the D is unclear. Germline values: CDR1 MDHEN, CDR2 SYDVKM. V dropped 7 bases and J dropped 6 bases, with 15 bases sitting between them. This CDR3 is 14 amino acids long. The CDR3 spells CASISLESPGELFF. CDR3 nucleotides: TGTGCCAGCATCTCTCTAGAATCCCCCGGGGAGCTGTTTTTT.

This chain uses TRBV5-1 with TRBJ2-7, with 9 bases aligning to TRBD1. The CDR3 extends over 17 amino acids. The ends lost 4 bases at V and 0 bases at J; junction bases unmatched: 11. The germline V gene encodes CDR1 SGHRS and CDR2 YFSETQ. In DNA form, the CDR3 reads TGCGCCAGCAGCACCGGGACAGGGACCTACATCTCCTACGAGCAGTACTTC. It yields the protein CASSTGTGTYISYEQYF.

The rearrangement uses TRBV11-3 and TRBJ1-1, with 10 bases fitting TRBD1. Germline V CDR1 and CDR2: SGHNT, YENEEA. The CDR3 covers 14 residues. Losses at the gene ends were 5 bases for V and 1 base for J; bases not matched to a gene: 1. CDR3 in DNA: TGTGCCAGCAGCCGGGACAGGGGGAACACTGAAGCTTTCTTT. As protein: CASSRDRGNTEAFF. Looking up the rest from reference TRBV11-3 and TRBJ1-1 gives the full variable domain: EAGVVQSPRYKIIEKKQPVAFWCNPISGHNTLYWYLQNLGQGPELLIRYENEEAVDDSQLPKDRFSAERLKGVDSTLKIQPAELGDSAVYLCASSRDRGNTEAFFGQGTRLTVV.

The chain has TRBV9 and TRBJ2-1, with D perhaps TRBD2 (5 bases). The CDR3 contains 15 residues. V was cut by 2 bases and J by 2 bases, with 11 bases left in between. Germline loops: CDR1 SGDLS, CDR2 YYNGEE. CDR3 nucleotide sequence: TGTGCCAGCAGCGTTGGCGGGCTCACCTACAATGAGCAGTTCTTC. Protein product: CASSVGGLTYNEQFF.

This chain uses TRBV10-1 with TRBJ2-1, with 10 bases lining up with TRBD2. The CDR3 has 13 residues. Trimming removed 11 bases from V and 8 bases from J; junction bases left unmatched: 9. Germline assignment: CDR1 WNHNN and CDR2 SYGVQD (reference sequence). In DNA form, the CDR3 reads TGCGCCGACGGGACTAGCGAGTCCGATGAGCAGTTCTTC. The encoded protein is CADGTSESDEQFF.

Concerning this clone: Sequence at one end of the junction differs from germline and may be a read error. The chain has TRBV7-7 and TRBJ2-2; D is possibly TRBD2 (6 bases). This CDR3 has 15 amino acids. CDR1 is SSHAT and CDR2 is FNYEAQ in the germline V gene (reference sequence). CDR3: CASSPGSGPTGELFF. DNA of the CDR3: TGTGCTAGCAGCCCAGGAAGCGGGCCCACCGGGGAGCTGTTTTTT. Full variable domain (missing parts from reference TRBV7-7 and TRBJ2-2): GAGVSQSPRYKVTKRGQDVTLRCDPISSHATLYWYQQALGQGPEFLTYFNYEAQPDKSGLPSDRFSAERPEGSISTLTIQRTEQRDSAMYRCASSPGSGPTGELFFGEGSRLTVL.

The gene calls are TRBV6-6 and TRBJ1-2; 7 nucleotides match TRBD1. This CDR3 is built from 14 residues. Trimming removed 2 bases from V and 3 bases from J; junction bases left unmatched: 3. Germline V CDR1 and CDR2: MNHNY, SVGAGI (reference sequence). In DNA, the CDR3 is TGTGCCAGCAGTTACGACAGGGAATACTATGGCTACACCTTC. Its translation is CASSYDREYYGYTF.

This chain joins TRBV2 and TRBJ2-7, with 15 bases fitting TRBD2. The CDR3 has 12 residues. The germline V gene has CDR1 SNHLY and CDR2 FYNNEI. V was clipped by 11 bases and J by 4 bases; unmatched bases: 0. The chain's CDR3 is CAGLAGGYEQYF. The CDR3, as DNA: TGTGCCGGACTAGCGGGAGGGTACGAGCAGTACTTC.

The CDR3 loop reads CASSLSTGTGVHEQFF. The CDR3 region has the DNA TGCGCCAGCAGCTTGAGTACCGGGACAGGGGTACATGAGCAGTTCTTC. V is TRBV5-1 and J is TRBJ2-1; 10 bases are shared with TRBD1. CDR1 SGHRS and CDR2 YFSETQ come from the germline V gene. With 1 base clipped from V and 8 bases from J, the junction kept 9 bases outside the gene matches. This CDR3 region has 16 residues.

V usage is TRBV5-4 and J usage is TRBJ2-7; 13 bases fit TRBD2. The germline gives CDR1 SGHNT, CDR2 YYREEE (reference sequence). The junction had 5 bases not matched to a gene; V was cut back by 4 bases and J by 4 bases. This CDR3 comprises 15 residues. The CDR3 loop is CASSQGLAGMYEQYF. CDR3 DNA sequence: TGTGCCAGCAGCCAGGGACTAGCGGGAATGTACGAGCAGTACTTC.

V usage is TRBV2 and J usage is TRBJ2-7; 7 nucleotides match TRBD2. V lost 4 bases, J lost 2 bases, and 20 bases stayed unmatched. Germline V gene lookup returns CDR1 SNHLY and CDR2 FYNNEI. This CDR3 has 19 amino acids. CDR3 residues: CASSVSVRAGAGGTYEQYF. The CDR3 DNA is TGTGCCAGCAGTGTGTCAGTAAGGGCGGGAGCCGGGGGTACCTACGAGCAGTACTTC.

J is TRBJ1-1 and V is TRBV6-5; 8 nucleotides line up with TRBD1. Germline V CDR1 and CDR2: MNHEY, SVGAGI. CDR3 length equals 14 residues. The J segment lost 5 bases and the V segment lost 0 bases, leaving 2 bases of the junction unmatched. The DNA for the CDR3 is TGTGCCAGCAGTTACTCTCGACAGGGGACTGAAGCTTTCTTT. Its protein product is CASSYSRQGTEAFF.

CDR3 DNA: TGTGCCAGCAGGGTGGTGGACAGCCCTTCCTACGAGCAGTACTTC. It specifies CASRVVDSPSYEQYF. The rearrangement uses TRBV7-8 and TRBJ2-7; weak D call: TRBD1 (6 bases). Germline CDR1 SGHVS, CDR2 FQNEAQ. This CDR3 comprises 15 residues. V was shortened by 6 bases and J by 1 base, with 16 bases between the two germline ends.